This T cell receptor (beta chain) was retrieved from a study of blood T cell repertoires in COVID-19. Trimming cost V 6 bases and J 2 bases; bases outside gene matches: 3. CDR1 KGHSH and CDR2 LQKENI come from the germline V gene. This CDR3 has 14 amino acids. Original analysis: Nucleated cell counts were estimated from reference gene primer amplification. Clones were sequenced by immunoSEQ multiplex PCR, and TCRdb holds only the in-frame ones, with some missing. That table supplies the V and J calls and clone size; D and trimming were determined from the DNA. The sample comprises roughly 230,000 clones, 85% to 90% of which are singletons, and 4% to 5% rests with the top ten.

The clonotype comes from a woman between 35 and 50 years old who had recovered from COVID-19. The chain joins TRBV18 to TRBJ1-5; the match to TRBD1 covers 8 bases. The source material was peripheral blood. CDR3 in DNA: TGTGCCAGCTCCCAGGGGGCGGGCAATCAGCCCCAGCATTTT. Translating it yields CASSQGAGNQPQHF.